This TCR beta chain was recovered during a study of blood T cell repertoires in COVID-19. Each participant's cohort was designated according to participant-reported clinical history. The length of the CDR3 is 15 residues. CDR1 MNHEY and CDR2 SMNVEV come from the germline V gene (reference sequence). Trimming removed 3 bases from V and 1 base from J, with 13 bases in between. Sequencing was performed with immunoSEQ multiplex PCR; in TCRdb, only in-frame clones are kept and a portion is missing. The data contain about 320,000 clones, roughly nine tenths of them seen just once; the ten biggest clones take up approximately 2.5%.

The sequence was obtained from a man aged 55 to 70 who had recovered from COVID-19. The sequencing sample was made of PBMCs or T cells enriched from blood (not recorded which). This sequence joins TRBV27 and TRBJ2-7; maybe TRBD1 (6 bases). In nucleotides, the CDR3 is TGTGCCAGCAGTTTCTACCCGGACAGTTCCTACGAGCAGTACTTC. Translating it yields CASSFYPDSSYEQYF.